This T cell receptor (beta chain) was captured by sequencing in a study of T cell responses to AZD1222 COVID-19 vaccine. Study observations and caveats: Reportedly, nearly half of unique spike TCRs recognized epitopes outside B.1.351/B.1.1.7 mutations.

Sequenced by immunoSEQ multiplex PCR; TCRdb stores in-frame clones only, minus some. Among some 88,000 clones, just over 90% were seen once, and the ten largest hold 5.4%. This clone was seen a few times. What it binds is not known. The CDR3 consists of 14 residues. The germline V and J ends were trimmed by 6 bases and 3 bases, with 16 bases remaining between them. Germline V CDR1 and CDR2: SGHKS, YYEKEE (reference sequence). The sequence was obtained from an adult who received the AZD1222 COVID-19 vaccine. The sample here was peripheral blood, taken 28 days after the second AZD1222 dose. The V gene is TRBV5-5, the J gene TRBJ2-7; the D gene is possibly TRBD2 (6 bases). In DNA, the CDR3 is TGTGCCAGCACCCCCTCGGGACTTCTCTACGAGCAGTACTTC. Protein: CASTPSGLLYEQYF.